This T cell receptor (beta chain) was sequenced in a study of CD8+ T cells in alopecia areata. Germline values: CDR1 SGHRS, CDR2 YFSETQ. CDR3 length equals 14 residues. Trimming took off 4 bases at V and 4 bases at J, with 13 bases between the two ends. Following RNA extraction, reverse transcription yielded cDNA that acted as the sequencing template. Sequencing used immunoSEQ multiplex PCR; TCRdb keeps in-frame clones, though not all of them. The table includes under 300,000 clones, around three fifths detected once. Treatment described: oral pan-JAK inhibitor, 5-10 mg twice daily. Here the sequenced sample was CD4+ T cells sorted from blood, taken between weeks 51 and 52, from a patient treated with tofacitinib. The TCR was taken from a human donor with alopecia areata. The V and J genes are TRBV5-1 and TRBJ2-3; maybe TRBD2 (6 bases). This chain's CDR3 is CASSPTSIPDTQYF. The DNA for the CDR3 is TGCGCCAGCAGCCCGACTAGTATTCCAGATACGCAGTATTTT.